This record covers a single TCR beta chain. The sample is drawn from a study of cytomegalovirus exposure and HLA in healthy donors. The germline CDR1 and CDR2 sequences are SGDLS and YYNGEE. CDR3 size: 16 residues. Trimming took 0 bases from V and 2 from J; bases not matched to a gene: 7. 13 Jbeta primers and 60 Vbeta primers were used for the PCR. This table comes from immunoSEQ multiplex PCR, and its TCRdb copy is limited to in-frame clones, with some not included. The sample consists of 200,000 to 300,000 clones, 82% of them appearing once. This chain connects TRBV9 to TRBJ2-5, with TRBD1 identical over 7 bases. Material for sequencing was PBMCs. This clonotype originated in a woman in her 40s in good health and CMV-seropositive. In DNA form, the CDR3 reads TGTGCCAGCAGCGTAGCTACAGGGGAGTTTCAAGAGACCCAGTACTTC. Its protein product is CASSVATGEFQETQYF. The full variable domain, with the rest looked up from reference TRBV9 and TRBJ2-5, is DSGVTQTPKHLITATGQRVTLRCSPRSGDLSVYWYQQSLDQGLQFLIQYYNGEERAKGNILERFSAQQFPDLHSELNLSSLELGDSALYFCASSVATGEFQETQYFGPGTRLLVL.